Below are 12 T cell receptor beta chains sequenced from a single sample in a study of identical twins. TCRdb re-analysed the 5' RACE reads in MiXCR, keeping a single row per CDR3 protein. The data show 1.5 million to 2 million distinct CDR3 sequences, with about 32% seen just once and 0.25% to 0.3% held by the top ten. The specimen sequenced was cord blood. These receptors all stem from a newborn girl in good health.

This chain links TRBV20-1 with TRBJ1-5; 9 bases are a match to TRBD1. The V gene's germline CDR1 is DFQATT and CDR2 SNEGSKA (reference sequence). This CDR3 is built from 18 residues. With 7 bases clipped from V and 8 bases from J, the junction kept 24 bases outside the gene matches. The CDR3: CSGDTSIGTGSFGEPQHF. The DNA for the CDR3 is TGCAGTGGCGATACCTCAATTGGGACAGGGTCTTTTGGTGAGCCCCAGCATTTT.

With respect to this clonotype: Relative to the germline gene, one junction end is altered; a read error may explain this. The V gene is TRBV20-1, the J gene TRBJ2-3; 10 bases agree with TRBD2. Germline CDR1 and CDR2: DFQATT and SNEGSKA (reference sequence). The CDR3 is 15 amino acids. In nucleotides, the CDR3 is TGCAGTGCTAGAGTAGCGGGGGGCGGCACAGATATGCAGTATTTT. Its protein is CSARVAGGGTDMQYF.

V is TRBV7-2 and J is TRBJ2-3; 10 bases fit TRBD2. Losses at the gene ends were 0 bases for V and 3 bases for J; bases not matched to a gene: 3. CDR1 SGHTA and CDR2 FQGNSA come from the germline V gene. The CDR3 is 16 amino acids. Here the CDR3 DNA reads TGTGCCAGCAGCTTAGCCGGGACTAGCGCGACAGATACGCAGTATTTT. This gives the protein CASSLAGTSATDTQYF.

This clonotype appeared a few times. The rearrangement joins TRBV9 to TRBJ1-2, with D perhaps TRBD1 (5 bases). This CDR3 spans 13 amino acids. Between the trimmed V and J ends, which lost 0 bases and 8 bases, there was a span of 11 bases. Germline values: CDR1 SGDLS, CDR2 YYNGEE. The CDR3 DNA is TGTGCCAGCAGCGTAGCTCCGGGGGAGGGCTACACCTTC. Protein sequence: CASSVAPGEGYTF.

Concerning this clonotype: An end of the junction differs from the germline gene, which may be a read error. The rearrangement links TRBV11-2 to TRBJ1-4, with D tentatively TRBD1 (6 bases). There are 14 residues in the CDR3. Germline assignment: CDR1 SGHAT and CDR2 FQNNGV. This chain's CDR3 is CACSYRASNEKLFF. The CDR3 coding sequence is TGTGCCTGCAGCTACAGGGCCTCTAATGAAAAACTGTTTTTT.

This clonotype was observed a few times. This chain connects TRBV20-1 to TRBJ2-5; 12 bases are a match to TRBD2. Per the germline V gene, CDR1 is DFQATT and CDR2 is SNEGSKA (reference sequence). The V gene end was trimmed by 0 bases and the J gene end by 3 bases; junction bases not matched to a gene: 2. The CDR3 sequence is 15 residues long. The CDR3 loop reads CSARDASGGEETQYF. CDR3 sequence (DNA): TGCAGTGCTAGAGATGCTAGCGGGGGGGAAGAGACCCAGTACTTC.

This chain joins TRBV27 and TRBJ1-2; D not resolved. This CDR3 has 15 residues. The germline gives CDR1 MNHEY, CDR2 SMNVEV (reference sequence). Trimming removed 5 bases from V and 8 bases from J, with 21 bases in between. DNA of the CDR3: TGTGCCAGCAGTCAGTCCCGGCTAACTAGAACCGGCTACACCTTC. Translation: CASSQSRLTRTGYTF.

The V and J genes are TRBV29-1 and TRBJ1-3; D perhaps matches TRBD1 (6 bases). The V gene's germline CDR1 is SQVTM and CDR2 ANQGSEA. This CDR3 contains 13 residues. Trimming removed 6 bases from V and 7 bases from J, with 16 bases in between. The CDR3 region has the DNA TGCAGCGTCACACCCGCCAGGGGTAACACCATATATTTT. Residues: CSVTPARGNTIYF.

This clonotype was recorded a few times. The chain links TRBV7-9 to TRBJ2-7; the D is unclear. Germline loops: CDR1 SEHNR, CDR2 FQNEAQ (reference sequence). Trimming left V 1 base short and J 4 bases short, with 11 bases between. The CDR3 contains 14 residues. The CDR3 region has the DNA TGTGCCAGCAGCTTAGACCTAGAGAATTACGAGCAGTACTTC. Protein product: CASSLDLENYEQYF.

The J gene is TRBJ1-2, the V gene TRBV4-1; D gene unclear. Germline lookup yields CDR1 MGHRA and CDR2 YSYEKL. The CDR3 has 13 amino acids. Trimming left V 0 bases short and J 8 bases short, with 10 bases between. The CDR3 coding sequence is TGCGCCAGCAGCCAAGATCTTACCAGGGGCTACACCTTC. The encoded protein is CASSQDLTRGYTF.

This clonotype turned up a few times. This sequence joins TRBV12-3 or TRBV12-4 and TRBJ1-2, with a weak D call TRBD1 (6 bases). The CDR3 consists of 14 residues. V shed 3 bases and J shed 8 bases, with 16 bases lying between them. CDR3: CASSFGGARGGYTF. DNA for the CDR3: TGTGCCAGCAGTTTTGGGGGGGCTCGCGGGGGCTACACCTTC.

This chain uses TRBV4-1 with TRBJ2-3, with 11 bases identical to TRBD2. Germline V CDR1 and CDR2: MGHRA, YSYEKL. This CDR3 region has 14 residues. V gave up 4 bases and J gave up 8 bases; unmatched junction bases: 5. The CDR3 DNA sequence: TGCGCCAGCAGCCTTAGCGGGAGGGCCCCTACGCAGTATTTT. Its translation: CASSLSGRAPTQYF.